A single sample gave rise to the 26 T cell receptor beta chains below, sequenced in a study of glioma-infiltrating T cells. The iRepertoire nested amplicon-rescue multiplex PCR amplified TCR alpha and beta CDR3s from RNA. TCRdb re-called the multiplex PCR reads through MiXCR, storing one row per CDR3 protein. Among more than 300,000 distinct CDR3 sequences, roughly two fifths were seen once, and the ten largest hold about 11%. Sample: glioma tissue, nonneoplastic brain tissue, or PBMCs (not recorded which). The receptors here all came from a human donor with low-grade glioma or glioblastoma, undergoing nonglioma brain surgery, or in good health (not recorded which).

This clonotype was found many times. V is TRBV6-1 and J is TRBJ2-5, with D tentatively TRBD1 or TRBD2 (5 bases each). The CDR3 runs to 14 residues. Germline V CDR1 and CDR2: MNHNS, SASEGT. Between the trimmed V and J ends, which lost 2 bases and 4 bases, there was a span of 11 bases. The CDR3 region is CASSEWGFGETQYF. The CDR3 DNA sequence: TGTGCCAGCAGTGAATGGGGGTTCGGAGAGACCCAGTACTTC.

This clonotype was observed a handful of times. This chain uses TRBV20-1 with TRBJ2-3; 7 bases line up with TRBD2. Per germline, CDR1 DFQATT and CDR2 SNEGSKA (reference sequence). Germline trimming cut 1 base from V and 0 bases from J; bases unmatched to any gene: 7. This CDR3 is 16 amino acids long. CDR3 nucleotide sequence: TGCAGTGCTAGAGCCACTAGCGAGGATAGCACAGATACGCAGTATTTT. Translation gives CSARATSEDSTDTQYF.

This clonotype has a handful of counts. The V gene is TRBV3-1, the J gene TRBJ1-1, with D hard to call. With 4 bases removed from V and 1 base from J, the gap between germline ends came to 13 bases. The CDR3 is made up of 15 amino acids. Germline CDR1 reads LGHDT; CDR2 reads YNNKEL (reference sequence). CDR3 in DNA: TGTGCCAGCAGCCGAGCCCCCTCCGAGAACACTGAAGCTTTCTTT. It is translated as CASSRAPSENTEAFF. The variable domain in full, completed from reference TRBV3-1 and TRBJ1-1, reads DTAVSQTPKYLVTQMGNDKSIKCEQNLGHDTMYWYKQDSKKFLKIMFSYNNKELIINETVPNRFSPKSPDKAHLNLHINSLELGDSAVYFCASSRAPSENTEAFFGQGTRLTVV.

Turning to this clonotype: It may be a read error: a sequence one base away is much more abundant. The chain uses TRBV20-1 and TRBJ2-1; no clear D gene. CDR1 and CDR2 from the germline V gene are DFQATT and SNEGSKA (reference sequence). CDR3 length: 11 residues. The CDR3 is CSANTFNEQSF. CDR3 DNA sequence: TGCAGTGCTAATACCTTCAATGAGCAGTCCTTC.

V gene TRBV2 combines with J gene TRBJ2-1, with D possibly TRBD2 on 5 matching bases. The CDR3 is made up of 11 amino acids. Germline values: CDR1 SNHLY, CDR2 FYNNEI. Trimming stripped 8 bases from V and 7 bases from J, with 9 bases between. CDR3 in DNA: TGTGCCAGCGAAATAGCGAATGAGCAGTTCTTC. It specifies CASEIANEQFF.

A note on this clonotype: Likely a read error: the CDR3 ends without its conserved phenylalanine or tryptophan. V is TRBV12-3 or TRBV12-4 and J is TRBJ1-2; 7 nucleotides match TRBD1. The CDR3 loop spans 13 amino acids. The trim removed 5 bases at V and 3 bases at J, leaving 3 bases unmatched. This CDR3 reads CASSRDSYYGYTL. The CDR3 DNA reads TGTGCCAGCAGTCGGGACAGCTACTATGGCTACACCCTC.

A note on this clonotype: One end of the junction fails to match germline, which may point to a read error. In nucleotides, the CDR3 is TGTGCCAGCAGTTACTCGCCTTTAGCGGGAGGTGAGCTGTTCTTC. This sequence encodes CASSYSPLAGGELFF. The chain has TRBV6-6 and TRBJ2-1; TRBD2 matches 10 bases. CDR3 length: 15 residues. CDR1 and CDR2 from the germline V gene are MNHNY and SVGAGI (reference sequence).

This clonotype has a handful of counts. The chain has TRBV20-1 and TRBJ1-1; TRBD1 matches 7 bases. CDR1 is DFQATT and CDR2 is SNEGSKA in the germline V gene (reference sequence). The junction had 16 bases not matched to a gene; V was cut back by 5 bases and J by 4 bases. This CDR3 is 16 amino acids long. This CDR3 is CSAPIPYRGGSTEAFF. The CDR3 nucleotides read TGCAGTGCTCCTATACCTTACAGGGGAGGGAGCACTGAAGCTTTCTTT.

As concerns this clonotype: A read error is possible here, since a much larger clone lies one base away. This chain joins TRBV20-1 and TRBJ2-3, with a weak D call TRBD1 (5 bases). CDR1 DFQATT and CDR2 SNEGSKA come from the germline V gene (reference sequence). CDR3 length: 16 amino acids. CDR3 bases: TGCAGTGCCCAAGACTCCGATCGAGGAAACACAGGTACGCAGTATTTT. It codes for CSAQDSDRGNTGTQYF.

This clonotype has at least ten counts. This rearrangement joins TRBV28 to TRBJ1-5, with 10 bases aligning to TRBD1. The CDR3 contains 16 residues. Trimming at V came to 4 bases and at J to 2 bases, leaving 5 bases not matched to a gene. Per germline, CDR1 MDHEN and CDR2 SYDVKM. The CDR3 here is CASSSGQGVGNQPQHF. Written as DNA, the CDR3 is TGTGCCAGCAGTTCCGGACAGGGGGTGGGCAATCAGCCCCAGCATTTT.

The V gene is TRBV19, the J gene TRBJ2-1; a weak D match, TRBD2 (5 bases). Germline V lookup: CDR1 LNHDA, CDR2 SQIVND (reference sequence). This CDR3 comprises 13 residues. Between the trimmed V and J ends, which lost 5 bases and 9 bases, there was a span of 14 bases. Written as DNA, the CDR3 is TGTGCCAGTAGTTTCTCCGGGGAGACTGAGCAGTTCTTC. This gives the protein CASSFSGETEQFF.

The chain's CDR3 is CASRRSGQGNTGELFF. The CDR3 DNA reads as TGTGCCAGCAGGCGATCGGGACAGGGGAACACCGGGGAGCTGTTTTTT. The chain uses TRBV7-3 and TRBJ2-2, with 9 bases aligning to TRBD1. This CDR3 has 16 residues. After removal of 6 bases from V and 1 base from J, the junction contained 6 bases not matched to a gene. Germline-derived CDR1 and CDR2 are SGHTA and FQGTGA.

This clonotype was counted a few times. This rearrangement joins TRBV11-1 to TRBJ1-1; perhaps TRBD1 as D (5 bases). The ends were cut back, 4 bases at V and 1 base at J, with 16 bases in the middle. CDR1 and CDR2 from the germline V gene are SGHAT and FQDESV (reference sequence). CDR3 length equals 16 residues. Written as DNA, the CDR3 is TGTGCCAGCAGCTCTGGATGGGGGAATCCGAACACTGAAGCTTTCTTT. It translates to CASSSGWGNPNTEAFF.

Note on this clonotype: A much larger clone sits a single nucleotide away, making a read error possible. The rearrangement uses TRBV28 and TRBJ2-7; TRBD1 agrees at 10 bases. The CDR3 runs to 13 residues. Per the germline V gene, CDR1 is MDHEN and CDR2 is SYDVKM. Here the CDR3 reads CASSWTGGYDQYF. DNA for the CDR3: TGTGCCAGCAGTTGGACAGGGGGTTACGATCAGTACTTC.

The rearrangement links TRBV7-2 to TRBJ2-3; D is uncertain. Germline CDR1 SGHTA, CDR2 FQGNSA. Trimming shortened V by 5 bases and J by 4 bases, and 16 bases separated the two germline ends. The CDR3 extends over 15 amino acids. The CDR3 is CASSLYLLRSDTQYF. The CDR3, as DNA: TGTGCCAGCAGCCTGTACCTTTTGAGGTCAGATACGCAGTATTTT.

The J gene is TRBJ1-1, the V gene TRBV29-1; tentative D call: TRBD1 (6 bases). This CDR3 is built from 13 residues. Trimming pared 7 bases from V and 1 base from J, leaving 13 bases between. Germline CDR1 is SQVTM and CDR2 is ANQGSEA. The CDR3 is CSAAVQGNTEAFF. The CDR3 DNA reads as TGCAGCGCCGCGGTACAGGGGAACACTGAAGCTTTCTTT.

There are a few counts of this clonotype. CDR3 sequence reads: CASSSHGFPNSYNEQFF. DNA for the CDR3: TGTGCCAGCAGCTCCCATGGGTTTCCCAACTCCTACAATGAGCAGTTCTTC. The chain links TRBV5-8 to TRBJ2-1; D uncertain. Trimming cost V 3 bases and J 0 bases, with 16 bases left between them. Germline-derived CDR1 and CDR2 are SGHTS and YDEGEE. The CDR3 sequence is 17 residues long.

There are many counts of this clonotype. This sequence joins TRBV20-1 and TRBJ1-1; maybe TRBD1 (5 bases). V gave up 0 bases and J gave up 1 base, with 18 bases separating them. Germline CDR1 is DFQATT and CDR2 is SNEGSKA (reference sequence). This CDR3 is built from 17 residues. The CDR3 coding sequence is TGCAGTGCTAGAGATCCCAGGGCGGCGGCTCAGAACACTGAAGCTTTCTTT. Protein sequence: CSARDPRAAAQNTEAFF.

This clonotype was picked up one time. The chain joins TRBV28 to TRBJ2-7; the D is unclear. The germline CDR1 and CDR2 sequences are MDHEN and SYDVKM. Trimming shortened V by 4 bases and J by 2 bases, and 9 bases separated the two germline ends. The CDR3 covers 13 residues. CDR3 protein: CASSYTSPYEQYF. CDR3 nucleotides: TGTGCCAGCAGTTATACGTCCCCCTACGAGCAGTACTTC.

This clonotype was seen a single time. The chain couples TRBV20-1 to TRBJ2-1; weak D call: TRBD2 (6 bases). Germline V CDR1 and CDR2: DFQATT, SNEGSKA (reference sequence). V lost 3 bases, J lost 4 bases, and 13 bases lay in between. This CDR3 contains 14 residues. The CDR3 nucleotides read TGCAGTGCTAGTCGGGGGAGATCTTACAATGAGCAGTTCTTC. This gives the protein CSASRGRSYNEQFF.

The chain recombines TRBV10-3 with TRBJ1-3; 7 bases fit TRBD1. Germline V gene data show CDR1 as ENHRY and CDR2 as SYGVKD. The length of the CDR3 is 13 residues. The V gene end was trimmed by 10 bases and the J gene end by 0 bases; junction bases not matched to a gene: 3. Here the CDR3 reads CATAGGSGNTIYF. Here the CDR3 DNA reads TGTGCCACCGCAGGGGGCTCTGGAAACACCATATATTTT.

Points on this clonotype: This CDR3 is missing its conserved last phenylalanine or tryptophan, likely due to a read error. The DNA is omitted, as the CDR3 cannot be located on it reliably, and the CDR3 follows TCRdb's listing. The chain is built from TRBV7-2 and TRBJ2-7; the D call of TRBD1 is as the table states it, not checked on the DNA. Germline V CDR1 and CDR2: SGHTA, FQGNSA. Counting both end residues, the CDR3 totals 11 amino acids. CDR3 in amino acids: CASSPHTGIYL.

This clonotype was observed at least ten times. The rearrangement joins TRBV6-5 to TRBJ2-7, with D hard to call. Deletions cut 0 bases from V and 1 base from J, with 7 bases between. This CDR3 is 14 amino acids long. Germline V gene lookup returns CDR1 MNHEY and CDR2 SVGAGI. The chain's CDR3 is CASSYSPVSYEQYF. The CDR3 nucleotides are TGTGCCAGCAGTTACTCACCGGTATCCTACGAGCAGTACTTC.

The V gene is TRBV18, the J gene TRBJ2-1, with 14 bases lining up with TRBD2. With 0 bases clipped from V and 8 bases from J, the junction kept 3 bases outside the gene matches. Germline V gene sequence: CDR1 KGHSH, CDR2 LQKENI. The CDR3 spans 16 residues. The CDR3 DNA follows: TGTGCCAGCTCACCACCGGGACTAGCGGGAGTTTATGAGCAGTTCTTC. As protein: CASSPPGLAGVYEQFF.

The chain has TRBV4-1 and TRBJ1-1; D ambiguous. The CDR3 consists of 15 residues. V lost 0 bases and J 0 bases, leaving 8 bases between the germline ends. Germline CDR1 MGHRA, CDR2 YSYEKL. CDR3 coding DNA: TGCGCCAGCAGCCAAGAACAGTTTATGAACACTGAAGCTTTCTTT. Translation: CASSQEQFMNTEAFF.

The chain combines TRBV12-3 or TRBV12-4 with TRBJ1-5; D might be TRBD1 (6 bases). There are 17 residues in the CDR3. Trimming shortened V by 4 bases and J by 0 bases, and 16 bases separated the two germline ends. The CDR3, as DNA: TGTGCCAGCAGTTATGCACAGGGTTTTGATAGCAATCAGCCCCAGCATTTT. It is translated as CASSYAQGFDSNQPQHF.